This paragraph reports one T cell receptor beta chain. No antigen is known for it. Trimming pared 4 bases from V and 7 bases from J, leaving 14 bases between. The CDR3 is 12 amino acids. In germline, CDR1 is SQVTM, CDR2 ANQGSEA. These data originate in a study of OX40 agonist ivuxolimab in advanced cancers. Points from the study as a whole: On average, CD8+ T cells had more expanded clones than CD4+. Doses of 0.1 to 3.0 mg/kg were accompanied by clonal expansion of CD4+ and CD8+ blood T cells by week 6.

Only in-frame clones appear in the TCRdb table, and some are missing; sequencing was by immunoSEQ multiplex PCR. This repertoire shows approximately 90,000 clones, roughly 89% found once; its top ten account for over 1.2%. The sequence derives from an adult with an advanced solid tumor such as melanoma, head and neck, liver or kidney cancer. The sample here was CD4+ or CD8+ T cells sorted from blood, taken in a trial of the OX40 agonist ivuxolimab. This chain uses TRBV29-1 with TRBJ2-7; D unresolved. The CDR3 reads CSVVRSGREQYF. Written as DNA, the CDR3 is TGCAGCGTTGTTCGGTCTGGGCGAGAGCAGTACTTC.